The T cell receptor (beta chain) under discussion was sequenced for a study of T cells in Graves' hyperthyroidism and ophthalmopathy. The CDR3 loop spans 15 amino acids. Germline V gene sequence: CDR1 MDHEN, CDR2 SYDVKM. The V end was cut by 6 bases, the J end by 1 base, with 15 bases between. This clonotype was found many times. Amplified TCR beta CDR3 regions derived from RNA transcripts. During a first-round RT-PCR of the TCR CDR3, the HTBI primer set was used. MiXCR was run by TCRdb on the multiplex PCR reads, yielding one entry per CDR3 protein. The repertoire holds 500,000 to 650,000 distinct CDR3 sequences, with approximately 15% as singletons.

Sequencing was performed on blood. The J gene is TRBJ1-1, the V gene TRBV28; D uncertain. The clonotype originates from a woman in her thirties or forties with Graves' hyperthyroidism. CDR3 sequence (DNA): TGTGCCAGCAGGCCTAAAGAAGTATGGAACACTGAAGCTTTCTTT. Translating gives CASRPKEVWNTEAFF.